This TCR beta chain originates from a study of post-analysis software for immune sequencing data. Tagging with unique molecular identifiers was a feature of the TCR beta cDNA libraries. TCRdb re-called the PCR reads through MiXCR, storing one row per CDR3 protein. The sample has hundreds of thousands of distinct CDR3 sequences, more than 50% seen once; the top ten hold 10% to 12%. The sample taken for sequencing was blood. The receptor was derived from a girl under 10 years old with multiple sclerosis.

CDR3 amino acids: CASSRAGGQVRYEQYF. Written as DNA, the CDR3 is TGCGCCAGCAGCCGTGCGGGAGGCCAAGTACGCTACGAGCAGTACTTC. The J gene is TRBJ2-7, the V gene TRBV4-1; 8 bases agree with TRBD2. There are 16 residues in the CDR3. Looked up from germline, CDR1 is MGHRA and CDR2 is YSYEKL. V lost 4 bases and J lost 3; bases outside the gene matches: 11.